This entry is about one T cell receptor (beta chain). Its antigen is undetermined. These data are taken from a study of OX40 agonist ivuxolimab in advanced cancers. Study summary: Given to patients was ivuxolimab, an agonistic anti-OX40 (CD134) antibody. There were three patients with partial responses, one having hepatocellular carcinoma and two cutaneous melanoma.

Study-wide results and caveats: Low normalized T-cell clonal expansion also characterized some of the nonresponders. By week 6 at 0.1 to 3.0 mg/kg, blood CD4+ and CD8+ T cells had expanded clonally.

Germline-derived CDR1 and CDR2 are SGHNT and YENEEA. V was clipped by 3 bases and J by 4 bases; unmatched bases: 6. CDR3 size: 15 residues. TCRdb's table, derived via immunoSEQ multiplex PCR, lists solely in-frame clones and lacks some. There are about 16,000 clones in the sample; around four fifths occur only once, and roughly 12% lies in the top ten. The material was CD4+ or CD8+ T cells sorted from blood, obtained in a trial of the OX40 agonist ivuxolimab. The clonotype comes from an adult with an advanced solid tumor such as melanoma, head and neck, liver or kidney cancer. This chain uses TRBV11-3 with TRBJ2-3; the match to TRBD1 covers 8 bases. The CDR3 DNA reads TGTGCCAGCAGCTTCAGACAGGGGAACGCAGATACGCAGTATTTT. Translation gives CASSFRQGNADTQYF.